The sequence of this TCR beta chain was determined in a study of vaccination and CD4 T cells after COVID-19. Study-level background: Investigators stimulated cells with overlapping spike peptides drawn from SARS-CoV-2, HCoV-NL63, HCoV-OC43 and HCoV-229E.

Looked up from germline, CDR1 is DFQATT and CDR2 is SNEGSKA (reference sequence). The CDR3 runs to 11 residues. Remarks on this clonotype: The antigen is unknown. A junction boundary mismatches the germline segment, possibly from a read error.

Sequencing of the DNA from cultured CD4+ T cells was carried out with the Oncomine TCR Beta short-read assay. Cultured CD4+ T cells yielded the extracted genomic DNA. TCRdb fed the PCR reads into MiXCR, producing one record per CDR3 protein. This table holds roughly 18,000 distinct CDR3 sequences, just under 80% found once. As for treatment: approximately nine-day PBMC culture with coronavirus spike peptide pools or control peptides (ViraFEST assay). Cultures of PBMCs, 1.5 million to 2 million per well, were set up with roughly 9.5 IU/ml IL-2 and around 9.9 ug/ml peptide pools. The chain has TRBV20-1 and TRBJ2-4; 8 bases fit TRBD1. Sequencing was performed on CD4+ T cells from blood, cultured in vitro, taken after SARS-CoV-2 vaccination. This receptor was taken from a human donor who received a COVID-19 vaccine. CDR3 region: CGADRVGIQYF. CDR3 nucleotide sequence: TGCGGTGCGGACAGGGTAGGGATTCAGTACTTC.